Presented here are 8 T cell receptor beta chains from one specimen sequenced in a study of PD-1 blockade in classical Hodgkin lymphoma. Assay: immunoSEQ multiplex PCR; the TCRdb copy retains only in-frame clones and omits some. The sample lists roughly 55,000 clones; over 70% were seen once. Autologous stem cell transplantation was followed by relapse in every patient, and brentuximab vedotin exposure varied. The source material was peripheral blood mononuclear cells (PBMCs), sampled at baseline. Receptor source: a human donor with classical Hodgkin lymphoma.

The CDR3 DNA reads as TGTGCCAGCTCACCACTTGGGGGCAGGACGAACACTGAAGCTTTCTTT. Amino acids: CASSPLGGRTNTEAFF. The chain carries TRBV18 and TRBJ1-1, with D perhaps matching TRBD1 (6 bases). This CDR3 is 16 amino acids long. Trimming pared 1 base from V and 1 base from J, leaving 13 bases between. Looked up from germline, CDR1 is KGHSH and CDR2 is LQKENI.

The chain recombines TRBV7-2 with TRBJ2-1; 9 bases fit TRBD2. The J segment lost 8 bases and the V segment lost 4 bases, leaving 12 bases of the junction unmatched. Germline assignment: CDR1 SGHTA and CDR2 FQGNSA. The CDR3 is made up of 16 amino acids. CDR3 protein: CASSSGPGREGDEQFF. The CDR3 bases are TGTGCCAGCAGCTCCGGCCCGGGGCGGGAGGGCGATGAGCAGTTCTTC.

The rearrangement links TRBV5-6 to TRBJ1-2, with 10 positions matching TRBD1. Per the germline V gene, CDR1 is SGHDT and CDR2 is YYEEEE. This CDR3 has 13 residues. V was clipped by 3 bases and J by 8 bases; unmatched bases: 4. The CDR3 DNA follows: TGTGCCAGCAGCTGGACAGGGGGTGGCGGCTACACCTTC. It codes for CASSWTGGGGYTF.

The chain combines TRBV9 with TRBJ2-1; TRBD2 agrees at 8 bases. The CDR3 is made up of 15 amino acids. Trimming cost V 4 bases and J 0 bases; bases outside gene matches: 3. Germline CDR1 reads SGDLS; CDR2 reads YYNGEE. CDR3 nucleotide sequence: TGTGCCAGCAGCCAACTAGCGGACTCCTACAATGAGCAGTTCTTC. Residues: CASSQLADSYNEQFF.

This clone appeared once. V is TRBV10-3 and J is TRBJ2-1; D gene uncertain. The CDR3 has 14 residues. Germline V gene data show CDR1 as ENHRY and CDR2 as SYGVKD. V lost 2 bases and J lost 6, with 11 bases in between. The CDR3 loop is CAISEILGSNEQFF. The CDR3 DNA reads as TGTGCCATCAGTGAGATTCTGGGAAGCAATGAGCAGTTCTTC.

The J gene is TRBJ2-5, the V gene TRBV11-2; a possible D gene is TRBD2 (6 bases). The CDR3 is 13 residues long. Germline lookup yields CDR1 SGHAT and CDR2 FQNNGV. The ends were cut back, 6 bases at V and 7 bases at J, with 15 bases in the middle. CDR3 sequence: CASSLEGSGTQYF. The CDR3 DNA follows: TGTGCCAGCAGTTTGGAGGGGTCGGGGACCCAGTACTTC.

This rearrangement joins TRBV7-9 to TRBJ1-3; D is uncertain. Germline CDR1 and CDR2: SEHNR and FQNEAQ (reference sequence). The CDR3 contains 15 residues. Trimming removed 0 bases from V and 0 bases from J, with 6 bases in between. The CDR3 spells CASSLARPSGNTIYF. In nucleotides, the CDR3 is TGTGCCAGCAGCTTAGCGCGGCCCTCTGGAAACACCATATATTTT.

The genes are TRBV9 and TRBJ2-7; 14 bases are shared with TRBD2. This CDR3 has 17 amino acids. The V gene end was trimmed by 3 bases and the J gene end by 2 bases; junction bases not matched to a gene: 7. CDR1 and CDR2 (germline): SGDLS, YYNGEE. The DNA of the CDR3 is TGTGCCAGCAGCGCCGGGACTAGCGGGAGCCTTACCTACGAGCAGTACTTC. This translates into CASSAGTSGSLTYEQYF.